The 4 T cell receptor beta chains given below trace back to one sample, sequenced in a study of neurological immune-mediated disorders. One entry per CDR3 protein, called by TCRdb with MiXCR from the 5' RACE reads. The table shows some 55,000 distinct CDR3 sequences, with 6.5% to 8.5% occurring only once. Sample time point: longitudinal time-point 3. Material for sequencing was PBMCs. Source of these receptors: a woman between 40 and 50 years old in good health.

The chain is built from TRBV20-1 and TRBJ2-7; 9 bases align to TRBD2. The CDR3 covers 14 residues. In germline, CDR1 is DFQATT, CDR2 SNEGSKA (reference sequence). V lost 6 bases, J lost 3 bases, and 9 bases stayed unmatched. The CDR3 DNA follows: TGCAGTGCCTCCTTTAGCGGGAGACTCTACGAGCAGTACTTC. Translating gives CSASFSGRLYEQYF.

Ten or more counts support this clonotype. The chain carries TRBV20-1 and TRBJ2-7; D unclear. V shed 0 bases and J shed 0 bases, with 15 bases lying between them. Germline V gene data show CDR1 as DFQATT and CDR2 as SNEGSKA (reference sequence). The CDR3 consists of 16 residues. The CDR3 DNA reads TGCAGTGCTAGAGATCCCAAGCTCAGGAGCTCCTACGAGCAGTACTTC. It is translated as CSARDPKLRSSYEQYF.

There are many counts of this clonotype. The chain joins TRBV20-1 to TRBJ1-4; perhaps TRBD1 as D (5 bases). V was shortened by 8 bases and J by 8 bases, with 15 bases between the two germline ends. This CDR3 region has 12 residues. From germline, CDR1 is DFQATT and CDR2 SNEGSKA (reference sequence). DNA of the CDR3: TGCAGTCTCAGCGGGGGTAGAGAAAAACTGTTTTTT. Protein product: CSLSGGREKLFF.

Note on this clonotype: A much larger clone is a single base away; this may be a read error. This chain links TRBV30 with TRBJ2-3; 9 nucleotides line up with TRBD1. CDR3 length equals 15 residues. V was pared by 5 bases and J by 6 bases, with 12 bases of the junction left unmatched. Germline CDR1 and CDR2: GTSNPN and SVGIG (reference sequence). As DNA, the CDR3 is TGTGCCTGGGGGACCGGGACAGGGTCGATGGATACGCAGTATTTT. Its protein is CAWGTGTGSMDTQYF.